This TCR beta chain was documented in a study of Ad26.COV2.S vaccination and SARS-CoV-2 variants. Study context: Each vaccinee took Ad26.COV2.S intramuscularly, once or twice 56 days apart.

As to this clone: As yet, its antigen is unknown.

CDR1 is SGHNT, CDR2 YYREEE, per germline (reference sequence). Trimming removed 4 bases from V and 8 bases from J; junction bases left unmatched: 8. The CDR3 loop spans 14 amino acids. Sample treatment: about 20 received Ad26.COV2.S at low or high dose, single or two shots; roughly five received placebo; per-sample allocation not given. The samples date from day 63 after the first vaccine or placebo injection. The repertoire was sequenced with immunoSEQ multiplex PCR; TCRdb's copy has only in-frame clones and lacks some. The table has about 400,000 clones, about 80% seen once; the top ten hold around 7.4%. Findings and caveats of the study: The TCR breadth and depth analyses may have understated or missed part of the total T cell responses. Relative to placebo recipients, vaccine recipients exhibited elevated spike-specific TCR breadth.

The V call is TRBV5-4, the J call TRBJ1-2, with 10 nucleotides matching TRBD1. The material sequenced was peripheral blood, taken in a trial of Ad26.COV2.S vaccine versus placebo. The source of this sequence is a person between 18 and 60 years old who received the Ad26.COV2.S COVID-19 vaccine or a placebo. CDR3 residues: CASSPQTGGLGYTF. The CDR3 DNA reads TGTGCCAGCAGCCCCCAGACAGGGGGCCTCGGCTACACCTTC.